Listed below are T cell receptor beta chains from one sample, sequenced in a study of T cell repertoires in cytomegalovirus infection. These receptors have no known antigen. Using its own MiXCR run on the reads, TCRdb lists one record per CDR3 protein. The sample lists some 99,000 distinct CDR3 sequences; roughly 30% were seen once. The material sequenced was CD8+ T cells from cultured PBMCs, taken from culture after CMV antigen stimulation. Source of these receptors: a human donor in good health (CMV status not recorded). Some clones in this sample may be carry-over from other donors' samples. Both conserved end residues are part of each CDR3. The order of the fields is clone size, D gene, V gene, J gene, CDR3 length, CDR3 DNA, CDR3 protein. The D gene is left open where the match is weak. Only part of the rows carry a size: once, few, many, or a class if the clone is expanded.

few	TRBD2	TRBV5-1	TRBJ2-7	15	TGCGCCAGCAGCTTATCGGGGGGACCGGGGGACGAGCAGTACTTC	CASSLSGGPGDEQYF
many	-	TRBV28	TRBJ2-3	16	TGTGCCACCTCGGCCCGGGGGGCATTTTTCACAGATACGCAGTATTTT	CATSARGAFFTDTQYF
few	-	TRBV7-9	TRBJ2-7	16	TGTGCCAGCAGCTTAGCGCTGGGACTTTCCTCCTACGAGCAGTACTTC	CASSLALGLSSYEQYF
few	TRBD1	TRBV11-2	TRBJ1-3	15	TGTGCCAGCAGCTCACTCCGGGACAGAGGAAACACCATATATTTT	CASSSLRDRGNTIYF
-	-	TRBV6-5	TRBJ1-1	14	TGTGCCAGCAGTTCGACTACACAGGCTGGTGAAGCTTTCTTT	CASSSTTQAGEAFF
-	TRBD2	TRBV13	TRBJ2-1	18	TGTGCCAGCAGCTTAGGCCCTTCCTTGGGACTAGCGGAAAATGAGCAGTTCTTC	CASSLGPSLGLAENEQFF
few	-	TRBV6-2/TRBV6-3	TRBJ1-1	11	TGTGCCAGCAGTTTAGGGAATGAAGCTTTCTTT	CASSLGNEAFF
-	TRBD1	TRBV20-1	TRBJ2-7	14	TGCAGTGCTAGTGCCGGACAGGGGGTAGACGAGCAGTACTTC	CSASAGQGVDEQYF
many	-	TRBV5-6	TRBJ1-5	14	TGTGCCAGCAGCCACGGGGGCAACAATCAGCCCCAGCATTTT	CASSHGGNNQPQHF
-	TRBD2	TRBV7-6	TRBJ2-1	14	TGTGCCAGCAGCGCTCCCAGGGAGGGACTAACTCTGTTCTTC	CASSAPREGLTLFF
few	-	TRBV28	TRBJ2-1	13	TGTGCCAGCAGATATGACAACTACAATGAGCAGTTCTTC	CASRYDNYNEQFF
-	TRBD2	TRBV13	TRBJ2-5	16	TGTGCCAGCAGCCCTCGACTAGCGGGGGCAAAAGAGACCCAGTACTTC	CASSPRLAGAKETQYF
few	TRBD2	TRBV12-3/TRBV12-4	TRBJ2-5	16	TGTGCCAGCAGTTTATATTTGCGGGGGGGACAAGAGACCCAGTACTTC	CASSLYLRGGQETQYF
few	TRBD2	TRBV6-4	TRBJ2-3	16	TGTGCCAGCAGTGAATCTAGCGGGGGGGCGACAGATACGCAGTATTTT	CASSESSGGATDTQYF
-	-	TRBV29-1	TRBJ1-1	15	TGCAGCGTTGAAGGCCGGAAAAGTCTGAACACTGAAGCTTTCTTT	CSVEGRKSLNTEAFF
-	-	TRBV12-5	TRBJ1-2	17	TGTGCTAGTGGTCCGAAACTTATACCAGACCTATCATATGGCTATACCTTC	CASGPKLIPDLSYGYTF
-	-	TRBV4-1	TRBJ1-2	15	TGCGCCAGCAGCCAAGTGCAGGGGAGAGAGGATGGCTACACCTTC	CASSQVQGREDGYTF
few	-	TRBV7-9	TRBJ1-2	14	TGTGCCAGCAGCTCAGCTATCGAAATCTATGGCTACACCTTC	CASSSAIEIYGYTF
-	TRBD2	TRBV2	TRBJ2-3	16	TGTGCCAGCAGTCCTATAGGGGCGGGGGGGCCAGATACGCAGTATTTT	CASSPIGAGGPDTQYF
few	-	TRBV5-1	TRBJ2-1	15	TGCGCCAGCAGCTTGGCGAGACTAGGGGACAATGAGCAGTTCTTC	CASSLARLGDNEQFF
many	TRBD2	TRBV7-2	TRBJ2-1	15	TGTGCCAGCAGCTATAGCGGGGGGCCTTACAATGAGCAGTTCTTC	CASSYSGGPYNEQFF
few	TRBD1	TRBV19	TRBJ1-1	19	TGTGCCAGTAGTATAGAACTAGGGACAGCGATGGAACAGAACACTGAAGCTTTCTTT	CASSIELGTAMEQNTEAFF
-	-	TRBV12-3/TRBV12-4	TRBJ2-2	13	TGTGCCAGCAGTTTAGGGGCGATCGGGGAGCTGTTTTTT	CASSLGAIGELFF
-	TRBD1	TRBV28	TRBJ2-7	14	TGTGCCAGCAGAACGGACAGGGGGGGCTACGAGCAGTACTTC	CASRTDRGGYEQYF
-	TRBD2	TRBV7-2	TRBJ2-1	15	TGTGCCAGCAGCTTTCTAGCGGGTGCCTACAATGAGCAGTTCTTC	CASSFLAGAYNEQFF
-	TRBD1	TRBV7-2	TRBJ2-7	14	TGTGCCAGCAGCTCCGCGGACAGGGAGGACGAGCAGTACTTC	CASSSADREDEQYF
-	-	TRBV12-3/TRBV12-4	TRBJ2-5	13	TGTGCCAGCAGTTCGTCCCCCCGGGAGACCCAGTACTTC	CASSSSPRETQYF
-	-	TRBV4-2	TRBJ1-1	14	TGTGCCAGCAGCCAAGAGGAGGGATACACTGAAGCTTTCTTT	CASSQEEGYTEAFF
many	TRBD1	TRBV28	TRBJ2-7	16	TGTGCCAGCAGTTCCCCGGACAGGGGATCCTCCTACGAGCAGTACTTC	CASSSPDRGSSYEQYF
few	-	TRBV6-1	TRBJ2-7	13	TGTGCCAGCAGTAAGATCGGGGAGTGGGAGCAGTACTTC	CASSKIGEWEQYF
many	-	TRBV7-6	TRBJ2-1	13	TGTGCCAGCAGCTCGATTACTAGAAGTGAGCAGTTCTTC	CASSSITRSEQFF
-	-	TRBV6-4	TRBJ2-3	15	TGTGCCAGCAGAGAGACTGCATCTTACACAGATACGCAGTATTTT	CASRETASYTDTQYF
-	-	TRBV2	TRBJ2-2	13	TGTGCCAGCACGGACAGCGGAACCGGGGAGCTGTTATTT	CASTDSGTGELLF
few	TRBD2	TRBV11-2	TRBJ2-1	15	TGTGCCAGCAGCCGCCCGGGACTAGGCTACAATGAGCAGTTCTTC	CASSRPGLGYNEQFF
many	-	TRBV7-9	TRBJ2-7	16	TGTGCCAGCAGCCCTCCAGAGGCCGGCAGGTCTTACGAGCAGTACTTC	CASSPPEAGRSYEQYF
few	TRBD2	TRBV19	TRBJ2-1	16	TGTGCCAGTAGACTAGAGCGGGGGAGCTCCTACAATGAGCAGTTCTTC	CASRLERGSSYNEQFF